The 32 T cell receptor beta chains presented below share a single source sample, sequenced in a study of blood T cell repertoires in COVID-19. This table comes from immunoSEQ multiplex PCR, and its TCRdb copy is limited to in-frame clones, with some not included. The repertoire consists of about 340,000 clones, with around 82% occurring once and the leading ten covering 2.5% to 3%. The specimen was peripheral blood. These TCRs come from a young man with active or convalescent COVID-19.

V and J are TRBV19 and TRBJ1-2, with D possibly being TRBD1 (6 bases). V lost 3 bases to trimming and J lost 10 bases, with 15 bases between them. Looked up from germline, CDR1 is LNHDA and CDR2 is SQIVND (reference sequence). The CDR3 sequence is 13 residues long. The CDR3 region is CASSMGARRPYTF. The CDR3 bases are TGTGCCAGTAGTATGGGGGCCCGAAGGCCCTACACCTTC.

This clone was recorded many times. The DNA for the CDR3 is TGTGCCAGCAGTTACCCGTCTAGCGGCAATGAGCAGTTCTTC. Its protein is CASSYPSSGNEQFF. The chain has TRBV6-6 and TRBJ2-1; 7 bases map to TRBD2. The CDR3 is made up of 14 amino acids. V lost 2 bases, J lost 6 bases, and 4 bases stayed unmatched. Looked up from germline, CDR1 is MNHNY and CDR2 is SVGAGI (reference sequence).

The chain has TRBV10-3 and TRBJ2-3; D not certain. The CDR3 loop spans 17 amino acids. The V end lost 5 bases, the J end lost 0 bases, and 18 bases lay between the germline ends. Germline V gives CDR1 ENHRY, CDR2 SYGVKD. This CDR3 reads CAISSSSSPDSTDTQYF. The CDR3 region has the DNA TGTGCCATCAGTTCATCCTCCAGTCCCGATAGCACAGATACGCAGTATTTT.

This sequence joins TRBV27 and TRBJ2-3, with 9 bases matching TRBD2. With V trimmed by 3 bases and J by 4 bases, 17 bases remained unmatched. In germline, CDR1 is MNHEY, CDR2 SMNVEV (reference sequence). This CDR3 contains 19 residues. The CDR3 sequence is CASSFSPGQRGARADTQYF. The CDR3 nucleotides read TGTGCCAGCAGTTTCTCCCCTGGCCAGCGGGGGGCGCGGGCAGATACGCAGTATTTT.

This clone is a singleton in its sample. The J gene is TRBJ2-5, the V gene TRBV11-3; TRBD2 matches 10 bases. The ends lost 0 bases at V and 4 bases at J; junction bases unmatched: 8. The CDR3 loop spans 17 amino acids. Looked up from germline, CDR1 is SGHNT and CDR2 is YENEEA. In DNA form, the CDR3 reads TGTGCCAGCAGCTTAGATCTACTAGCGGGGAATATAGAGACCCAGTACTTC. Amino acids: CASSLDLLAGNIETQYF.

V is TRBV18 and J is TRBJ1-1; D not resolved. The CDR3 is made up of 15 amino acids. Germline V gene lookup returns CDR1 KGHSH and CDR2 LQKENI. Trimming stripped 0 bases from V and 0 bases from J, with 8 bases between. The chain's CDR3 is CASSPPNPVNTEAFF. CDR3 coding DNA: TGTGCCAGCTCACCACCGAATCCGGTGAACACTGAAGCTTTCTTT.

This sequence joins TRBV11-3 and TRBJ2-1, with TRBD1 identical over 7 bases. The CDR3 runs 16 residues. V shed 5 bases and J 0 bases; nucleotides not matched to a gene: 7. CDR1 is SGHNT, CDR2 YENEEA, per germline. CDR3 nucleotide sequence: TGTGCCAGCAGCCCGGTGACAGGGAGCTCCTACAATGAGCAGTTCTTC. This gives the protein CASSPVTGSSYNEQFF.

The chain uses TRBV4-3 and TRBJ2-7; 8 positions match TRBD1. Germline CDR1 is LGHNA and CDR2 is YSLEER. The V gene end was trimmed by 0 bases and the J gene end by 0 bases; junction bases not matched to a gene: 4. This CDR3 spans 16 amino acids. In DNA, the CDR3 is TGCGCCAGCAGCCAAGAGCGGGACAGGAGCTCCTACGAGCAGTACTTC. Its protein product is CASSQERDRSSYEQYF.

The chain links TRBV5-1 to TRBJ1-1; D perhaps matches TRBD1 (5 bases). V was shortened by 0 bases and J by 5 bases, with 11 bases between the two germline ends. The CDR3 covers 14 residues. Germline lookup yields CDR1 SGHRS and CDR2 YFSETQ. The CDR3 DNA reads as TGCGCCAGCAGCTTGGCGGGGGAAGGGACTGAAGCTTTCTTT. This sequence encodes CASSLAGEGTEAFF.

V and J are TRBV6-5 and TRBJ1-1, with D tentatively TRBD1 (6 bases). This CDR3 spans 13 amino acids. The ends were cut back, 8 bases at V and 7 bases at J, with 17 bases in the middle. Per the germline V gene, CDR1 is MNHEY and CDR2 is SVGAGI. The CDR3 sequence: CASSQGGDVEAFF. CDR3 bases: TGTGCCAGCTCCCAAGGGGGGGACGTTGAAGCTTTCTTT.

The chain recombines TRBV4-3 with TRBJ2-2; no clear D. V was clipped by 4 bases and J by 1 base, with 10 bases between them. Germline CDR1 and CDR2: LGHNA and YSLEER. The CDR3 runs 15 residues. Here the CDR3 reads CASSPLTRNTGELFF. As DNA, the CDR3 is TGCGCCAGCAGCCCCCTGACAAGGAACACCGGGGAGCTGTTTTTT.

This chain joins TRBV4-2 and TRBJ2-3; D is ambiguous. V lost 3 bases to trimming and J lost 2 bases, with 6 bases between them. CDR1 is LGHNA and CDR2 is YNFKEQ in the germline V gene. The CDR3 totals 13 residues. Here the CDR3 DNA reads TGTGCCAGCAGCCACACACACACAGATACGCAGTATTTT. Amino acids: CASSHTHTDTQYF.

The chain employs TRBV2 and TRBJ1-1; D is possibly TRBD1 (5 bases). Trimming pared 4 bases from V and 5 bases from J, leaving 11 bases between. The CDR3 has 13 residues. Germline CDR1 SNHLY, CDR2 FYNNEI. DNA for the CDR3: TGTGCCAGCAGTGGGACACTCGGGACTGAAGCTTTCTTT. This encodes CASSGTLGTEAFF.

This chain joins TRBV11-2 and TRBJ1-1, with 7 bases fitting TRBD1. This CDR3 is 12 amino acids long. Trimming removed 4 bases from V and 6 bases from J; junction bases left unmatched: 2. Germline V gene sequence: CDR1 SGHAT, CDR2 FQNNGV. DNA for the CDR3: TGTGCCAGCAGCTCCGGGACAGCTGAAGCTTTCTTT. Protein: CASSSGTAEAFF.

The chain links TRBV7-3 to TRBJ1-2; D is unresolved. The CDR3 runs 13 residues. Germline V gene sequence: CDR1 SGHTA, CDR2 FQGTGA. Between the trimmed V and J ends, which lost 9 bases and 4 bases, there was a span of 15 bases. CDR3 sequence: CASGTISAYGYTF. CDR3 DNA: TGTGCCAGTGGAACCATTAGCGCCTATGGCTACACCTTC.

This clone was seen only once. The V call is TRBV5-6, the J call TRBJ2-3; D gene unclear. V lost 4 bases to trimming and J lost 7 bases, with 19 bases between them. CDR3 size: 15 residues. Germline V gives CDR1 SGHDT, CDR2 YYEEEE. The CDR3 DNA sequence: TGTGCCAGCAGCGACCCCGGGTCCCCCCTTCATACGCAGTATTTT. It yields the protein CASSDPGSPLHTQYF. Full variable domain (outside the CDR3, taken from reference TRBV5-6 and TRBJ2-3): DAGVTQSPTHLIKTRGQQVTLRCSPKSGHDTVSWYQQALGQGPQFIFQYYEEEERQRGNFPDRFSGHQFPNYSSELNVNALLLGDSALYLCASSDPGSPLHTQYFGPGTRLTVL.

The chain combines TRBV4-3 with TRBJ2-1; no clear D gene. CDR3 length: 16 amino acids. Germline values: CDR1 LGHNA, CDR2 YSLEER. V dropped 1 base and J dropped 0 bases, with 10 bases sitting between them. The CDR3, as DNA: TGCGCCAGCAGCCAAGCAATCTTTAGCTCCTACAATGAGCAGTTCTTC. It codes for CASSQAIFSSYNEQFF.

The chain employs TRBV5-1 and TRBJ1-1; 7 nucleotides line up with TRBD1. V trimming: 4 bases; J trimming: 2 bases; junction bases outside the gene matches: 5. The CDR3 extends over 14 amino acids. CDR1 is SGHRS and CDR2 is YFSETQ in the germline V gene. The CDR3 here is CASSGNRGNTEAFF. CDR3 nucleotides: TGCGCCAGCAGCGGAAACAGGGGTAACACTGAAGCTTTCTTT.

The chain couples TRBV2 to TRBJ2-2; perhaps TRBD1 as D (7 bases). Germline loops: CDR1 SNHLY, CDR2 FYNNEI. This CDR3 region has 16 residues. With 7 bases removed from V and 3 bases from J, the gap between germline ends came to 18 bases. Written as DNA, the CDR3 is TGTGCCAGCAAGGGAGGAGGGGGCGCGGACACCGGGGAGCTGTTTTTT. Translated, it gives CASKGGGGADTGELFF. Full variable domain (outside the CDR3, taken from reference TRBV2 and TRBJ2-2): EPEVTQTPSHQVTQMGQEVILRCVPISNHLYFYWYRQILGQKVEFLVSFYNNEISEKSEIFDDQFSVERPDGSNFTLKIRSTKLEDSAMYFCASKGGGGADTGELFFGEGSRLTVL.

CDR3 in DNA: TGCAGCGTTGGCACACGCCCCCCCGAGGGAGCTTTCTTT. This encodes CSVGTRPPEGAFF. The chain couples TRBV29-1 to TRBJ1-1; no firm D call. Between the trimmed V and J ends, which lost 4 bases and 10 bases, there was a span of 19 bases. Germline V CDR1 and CDR2: SQVTM, ANQGSEA. The CDR3 contains 13 residues.

V and J are TRBV3-1 (or the pseudogene TRBV3-2) and TRBJ1-1, with D tentatively TRBD1 (5 bases). CDR3 length: 11 residues. The germline V and J ends were trimmed by 8 bases and 3 bases, with 7 bases remaining between them. In germline, CDR1 is LGHDT, CDR2 YNNKEL (reference sequence). CDR3 sequence (DNA): TGTGCCAGCGGAGGGGACACTGAAGCTTTCTTT. It encodes CASGGDTEAFF.

The J gene is TRBJ2-2, the V gene TRBV5-4; 8 bases map to TRBD2. J gave up 7 bases and V 2 bases, and 10 bases lay outside the gene matches. CDR3 length: 16 amino acids. Germline CDR1 is SGHNT and CDR2 is YYREEE (reference sequence). The CDR3 DNA follows: TGTGCCAGCAGCTTTGGTCGGGAGGGCCGTAGCGGGGAGCTGTTTTTT. This translates into CASSFGREGRSGELFF.

The chain couples TRBV7-2 to TRBJ2-7; the match to TRBD1 covers 7 bases. The CDR3 is 15 residues long. The ends lost 2 bases at V and 3 bases at J; junction bases unmatched: 7. CDR1 is SGHTA and CDR2 is FQGNSA in the germline V gene. In DNA form, the CDR3 reads TGTGCCAGCAGCTTAATAACAGGGGTATTCTACGAGCAGTACTTC. The encoded protein is CASSLITGVFYEQYF. Based on the CDR3 plus reference TRBV7-2 and TRBJ2-7, the full variable domain is GAGVSQSPSNKVTEKGKDVELRCDPISGHTALYWYRQSLGQGLEFLIYFQGNSAPDKSGLPSDRFSAERTGGSVSTLTIQRTQQEDSAVYLCASSLITGVFYEQYFGPGTRLTVT.

V usage is TRBV27 and J usage is TRBJ1-1, with unresolved D. This CDR3 has 11 amino acids. V dropped 5 bases and J dropped 1 base, with 2 bases sitting between them. Germline CDR1 reads MNHEY; CDR2 reads SMNVEV (reference sequence). The CDR3, as DNA: TGTGCCAGCAGTCAGAACACTGAAGCTTTCTTT. It codes for CASSQNTEAFF.

J is TRBJ2-3 and V is TRBV20-1, with TRBD2 as a possible D gene (6 bases). V was pared by 3 bases and J by 5 bases, with 15 bases between. The CDR3 loop spans 14 amino acids. Germline loops: CDR1 DFQATT, CDR2 SNEGSKA (reference sequence). CDR3 amino acids: CSASRTGAVDTQYF. The DNA for the CDR3 is TGCAGTGCTAGTCGGACGGGAGCAGTAGATACGCAGTATTTT.

The chain recombines TRBV24-1 with TRBJ1-3, with D perhaps TRBD1 (5 bases). The ends were cut back, 7 bases at V and 3 bases at J, with 18 bases in the middle. This CDR3 comprises 16 residues. Germline assignment: CDR1 KGHDR and CDR2 SFDVKD. CDR3 coding DNA: TGTGCCACCAGCTCCGGGGGGGGTGCGTATGGAAACACCATATATTTT. Protein product: CATSSGGGAYGNTIYF.

This clone was counted between two and nine times. The gene calls are TRBV7-2 and TRBJ1-6; D gene ambiguous. The length of the CDR3 is 13 residues. Trimming took 5 bases from V and 12 from J, leaving 14 bases between them. Germline V gene lookup returns CDR1 SGHTA and CDR2 FQGNSA. The CDR3 spells CASSGRTAVPLHF. CDR3 sequence (DNA): TGTGCCAGCAGCGGGAGGACGGCGGTACCCCTCCACTTT.

The V call is TRBV6-4, the J call TRBJ1-4, with TRBD1 as a possible D gene (5 bases). Trimming cost V 4 bases and J 7 bases, with 10 bases left between them. Per the germline V gene, CDR1 is MRHNA and CDR2 is SNTAGT. The CDR3 has 13 amino acids. The CDR3 sequence is CASSVREGEKLFF. The CDR3 nucleotides are TGTGCCAGCAGTGTCAGGGAAGGTGAAAAACTGTTTTTT.

This CDR3 reads CASSPGLRHEGETQYF. CDR3 nucleotides: TGCGCCAGCAGCCCTGGTCTCCGCCACGAGGGAGAGACCCAGTACTTC. The V and J genes are TRBV5-1 and TRBJ2-5; tentative D call: TRBD2 (5 bases). The V end lost 4 bases, the J end lost 4 bases, and 20 bases lay between the germline ends. Germline-derived CDR1 and CDR2 are SGHRS and YFSETQ. The CDR3 length is 16 residues.

This chain connects TRBV29-1 to TRBJ2-2, with 7 bases aligning to TRBD1. The length of the CDR3 is 14 residues. J gave up 1 base and V 7 bases, and 6 bases lay outside the gene matches. Per germline, CDR1 SQVTM and CDR2 ANQGSEA. The CDR3 coding sequence is TGCAGCGGATCCAGACAGGGGAACACCGGGGAGCTGTTTTTT. This translates into CSGSRQGNTGELFF.

The chain has TRBV11-3 and TRBJ2-1; 8 bases match TRBD2. The trim removed 3 bases at V and 15 bases at J, leaving 7 bases unmatched. Germline V CDR1 and CDR2: SGHNT, YENEEA. The length of the CDR3 is 12 residues. The CDR3 spells CASSFREGPTFF. Written as DNA, the CDR3 is TGTGCCAGCAGCTTCCGGGAGGGCCCTACGTTCTTC.

This clone was seen just once. The chain employs TRBV4-3 and TRBJ1-4; D gene uncertain. The CDR3 spans 15 residues. Deletions cut 0 bases from V and 7 bases from J, with 12 bases between. The germline V gene has CDR1 LGHNA and CDR2 YSLEER. CDR3 region: CASSQEQGGPEKLFF. CDR3 nucleotide sequence: TGCGCCAGCAGCCAAGAGCAAGGAGGACCTGAAAAACTGTTTTTT.